Reported below is one TCR beta chain. Its specific antigen is unknown. One end of the junction varies from germline; a read error may be responsible. The data were obtained in a study of vaccination effects on CD4 cells after COVID-19 (dated by TCRdb to between 2021 and 2024). Some background on the complete study: Each participant got two doses of an mRNA SARS-CoV-2 vaccine, either BNT162b2 or mRNA-1273. In both COVID-19 convalescent patients and infection-naive vaccine recipients, the study compared SARS-CoV-2 spike-specific CD4+ TCR repertoires from before mRNA vaccination with those from after it. The full study included 9 to 10 COVID-19 convalescent patients and a few SARS-CoV-2-naive healthy vaccine recipients. The Oncomine TCR Beta short-read assay on an Illumina iSeq 100 was used to sequence cultures from other donors in the study. Broad study findings and their caveats: The study was limited by a small number of convalescent patients and lacked early post-infection timepoints. Both infection-induced and vaccine-induced clones contracted markedly at late post-vaccination timepoints, which is consistent with waning T cell responses. In healthy vaccine recipients, vaccine-induced clones were almost all SARS-CoV-2 mono-reactive, with only 1 of 255 cross-reactive with common cold coronaviruses.

Preparation of the library involved the immunoSEQ multiplex PCR assay. DNA from the CD4+ T cells that had been cultured and isolated underwent TCR beta CDR3 sequencing. As for how the authors treated the data: The analysis removed non-productive TCR sequences, trimmed reads to the CDR3 region, and retained only CDR3s that were 7 or more amino acids long. The MANAFEST web app was used to identify antigen-specific clonotypes by comparing expansion in peptide wells with expansion in reference cultures. To count as positive, a clone had to show expansion at FDR<0.05 compared with the reference and with all other wells, an odds ratio above 5, and a frequency above 0.1% in two replicate wells. A clonotype was defined as cross-reactive if the clonotype was significantly expanded both in SARS-CoV-2 spike wells and in at least one common cold coronavirus spike condition. Using the stringdist R package, CDR3 similarity was measured by Levenshtein distance, and unrooted trees were constructed with ape in R 3.6.1. Drawn from immuneACCESS, this table holds only the in-frame rearrangements with V and J called that TCRdb kept. Clones are partly lost; checked studies trace under half to an unresolved V gene and leave the rest unexplained. V and J calls and clone size are those listed in that table; D and trimming were worked out from the DNA. This sample lists about 79,000 clones; around 76% were detected once. The top ten constitute roughly 1.8% of the sample.

To identify antigen-specific CD4+ T cell clonotypes by their expansion, the ViraFEST assay first stimulated PBMC with viral peptide pools and then applied TCR sequencing. After 10 days of culture, CD4+ T cells were isolated with the EasySep CD4+ T cell isolation kit. The absence of prior SARS-CoV-2 infection in healthy vaccine recipients was confirmed by negative nucleocapsid antibodies before and after vaccination. About 2.1 million PBMC per well were cultured in IMDM with about 4.5% human AB serum, 8.5 to 10 IU/ml IL-2 and gentamicin, plus 10 ug/ml peptides. Half of the culture medium was replaced with fresh IL-2-containing medium on days 3 and 7. Unless otherwise noted, each peptide stimulation condition was cultured in triplicate wells. Using Ficoll-Paque Plus gradient centrifugation, PBMC were separated from whole blood and then either used fresh or cryopreserved at -140C. The spike proteins of SARS-CoV-2 and of the common cold coronaviruses HCoV-NL63, HCoV-OC43 and HCoV-229E were spanned by overlapping peptide pools. Genomic DNA was extracted from cultured CD4+ T cells with the QIAamp micro DNA kit.

The CDR3 runs 13 residues from the cysteine to the phenylalanine. This entry keeps only the CDR3 DNA: 39 bases, framed from base 1. The germline V gene provides CDR1 KGHDR and CDR2 SFDVKD. The sample in question was CD4+ T cells from PBMCs cultured with HCoV-229E spike peptides, obtained before COVID-19 vaccination. This specimen's cell subset or site label, per the study, means: HCoV-229E spike overlapping peptide pool stimulation. Rearrangement joined TRBV24-1 to TRBJ1-5; possibly the D gene is TRBD1, per 5 matching bases. The sequence came from a human donor who received a COVID-19 vaccine. In nucleotide form, the sequence is TGTGCCACCCGTGACAGAGACAATCAGCCCCAGCATTTT. Translated, it reads CATRDRDNQPQHF.